These 26 T cell receptor beta chains originate from one sample sequenced in a study of shared clonotypes between healthy human individuals (TCRdb year 2020). The library was produced with the immunoSEQ multiplex PCR assay. TCRdb obtained this table from immuneACCESS and retained in-frame rearrangements with V and J assigned. These tables miss some clones; where compared with another copy, unresolved V genes account for less than half of the shortfall, and the remainder is unexplained. For this sample there are about 1.1 million clones; approximately 80% appear just once. 0.85% to 1% of the sample comes from the top ten. The sequenced material came from memory CD4+ T cells from PBMCs. What the cell subset or site label conveys for this sample: CD45RA-negative fraction. The receptors come from a man younger than 35 in good health. Some clones in this sample may be carry-over from other donors' samples.

This clone showed up just a few times. The V and J genes are TRBV30 and TRBJ1-4; D call uncertain. CDR1 and CDR2 (germline): GTSNPN, SVGIG (reference sequence). The V and J ends lost 5 bases and 8 bases respectively, with 15 bases between them. The CDR3 covers 13 residues. The DNA of the CDR3 is TGTGCCTGGTCCTACGACCGAGCAGAAAAACTGTTTTTT. Amino acids: CAWSYDRAEKLFF. Combining the CDR3 with reference TRBV30 and TRBJ1-4 gives the whole variable domain SQTIHQWPATLVQPVGSPLSLECTVEGTSNPNLYWYRQAAGRGLQLLFYSVGIGQISSEVPQNLSASRPQDRQFILSSKKLLLSDSGFYLCAWSYDRAEKLFFGSGTQLSVL.

The chain employs TRBV14 and TRBJ2-1; D is undetermined. There are 15 residues in the CDR3. Per the germline V gene, CDR1 is SGHDN and CDR2 is FVKESK. Trimming removed 1 base at V and 5 bases at J, with 12 bases between. CDR3 amino acids: CASSQGRALHNEQFF. The CDR3 nucleotides read TGTGCCAGCAGCCAAGGTCGAGCCCTCCACAATGAGCAGTTCTTC.

The chain couples TRBV20-1 to TRBJ1-1; D gene unclear. The germline V gene encodes CDR1 DFQATT and CDR2 SNEGSKA (reference sequence). V lost 6 bases and J 5 bases, leaving 10 bases between the germline ends. This CDR3 spans 11 amino acids. The CDR3 DNA sequence: TGCAGTGCGGAAGACTTGACTGAAGCTTTCTTT. Translated, it gives CSAEDLTEAFF.

There are a few counts of this clone. The chain joins TRBV29-1 to TRBJ2-7; D is ambiguous. V was clipped by 0 bases and J by 3 bases, with 9 bases between them. CDR1 is SQVTM, CDR2 ANQGSEA, per germline. This CDR3 contains 13 residues. This chain's CDR3 is CSVEDPFGYEQYF. The CDR3 region has the DNA TGCAGCGTTGAAGATCCCTTCGGCTACGAGCAGTACTTC.

J is TRBJ2-3 and V is TRBV7-2; 7 bases line up with TRBD2. V lost 1 base to trimming and J lost 1 base; unmatched junction nucleotides: 11. The CDR3 has 18 amino acids. Germline V CDR1 and CDR2: SGHTA, FQGNSA. For the CDR3, the DNA is TGTGCCAGCAGCTTAGGCCAAGCGGGGAGATCCGGCACAGATACGCAGTATTTT. Translation: CASSLGQAGRSGTDTQYF. Drawing the rest from reference TRBV7-2 and TRBJ2-3, the complete variable domain is GAGVSQSPSNKVTEKGKDVELRCDPISGHTALYWYRQSLGQGLEFLIYFQGNSAPDKSGLPSDRFSAERTGGSVSTLTIQRTQQEDSAVYLCASSLGQAGRSGTDTQYFGPGTRLTVL.

This clone appeared many times. The sample has other DNA sequences that encode this CDR3 too. For the CDR3, the DNA is TGTGCCAGCAGCTTAGGCCTCTACAATGAGCAGTTCTTC. Its translation is CASSLGLYNEQFF. The rearrangement joins TRBV11-2 to TRBJ2-1; the D is unclear. V lost 1 base and J 3 bases, leaving 4 bases between the germline ends. This CDR3 has 13 residues. The germline V gene has CDR1 SGHAT and CDR2 FQNNGV.

A remark on this clone: A far larger clone is one base from this, pointing to a likely read error. The chain employs TRBV6-6 and TRBJ1-2, with D uncertain. This CDR3 spans 13 amino acids. V was shortened by 5 bases and J by 4 bases, with 11 bases between the two germline ends. Germline assignment: CDR1 MNHNY and CDR2 SVGAGI (reference sequence). CDR3 loop: CASSPSPSYGYTF. The DNA of the CDR3 is TGTGCCAGCAGTCCTTCTCCCAGCTATGGCTACACCTTC.

J is TRBJ2-3 and V is TRBV7-9; the match to TRBD2 covers 12 bases. CDR3 size: 16 residues. V was pared by 5 bases and J by 5 bases, with 8 bases of the junction left unmatched. Germline CDR1 is SEHNR and CDR2 is FQNEAQ (reference sequence). The CDR3 here is CASSIGLAGKKDTQYF. As DNA, the CDR3 is TGTGCCAGCAGCATCGGACTAGCGGGAAAAAAAGATACGCAGTATTTT.

This chain links TRBV7-9 with TRBJ1-6, with TRBD1 matching 12 bases. V lost 4 bases to trimming and J lost 10 bases; unmatched junction nucleotides: 2. CDR1 is SEHNR and CDR2 is FQNEAQ in the germline V gene (reference sequence). This CDR3 comprises 14 residues. The CDR3 reads CASSWDRGQSPLHF. For the CDR3, the DNA is TGTGCCAGCAGCTGGGACAGGGGGCAATCACCCCTCCACTTT.

V gene TRBV6-5 combines with J gene TRBJ1-5; D ambiguous. With 5 bases removed from V and 7 bases from J, the gap between germline ends came to 6 bases. Per the germline V gene, CDR1 is MNHEY and CDR2 is SVGAGI. The CDR3 totals 11 residues. In DNA, the CDR3 is TGTGCCAGCAGTGACTACCAGCCCCAGCATTTT. Translating gives CASSDYQPQHF.

Concerning this clone itself: This same CDR3 is encoded by further DNA sequences in the sample. The V and J genes are TRBV18 and TRBJ2-5; unclear D gene. Trimming left V 4 bases short and J 2 bases short, with 2 bases between. CDR1 is KGHSH and CDR2 is LQKENI in the germline V gene. The CDR3 runs to 11 residues. CDR3: CASSLQETQYF. CDR3 DNA: TGTGCCAGCTCACTTCAAGAGACCCAGTACTTC.

The chain links TRBV20-1 to TRBJ1-1; D not certain. This CDR3 spans 11 amino acids. The germline V gene encodes CDR1 DFQATT and CDR2 SNEGSKA (reference sequence). The V and J ends lost 8 bases and 0 bases respectively, with 7 bases between them. CDR3 sequence (DNA): TGCAGTCCCATAGTGAACACTGAAGCTTTCTTT. Residues: CSPIVNTEAFF.

This chain connects TRBV4-1 to TRBJ2-1; 12 bases map to TRBD2. The germline gives CDR1 MGHRA, CDR2 YSYEKL. The trim removed 4 bases at V and 3 bases at J, leaving 4 bases unmatched. The CDR3 has 16 residues. CDR3 region: CASSPSTSGSYNEQFF. In DNA, the CDR3 is TGCGCCAGCAGCCCGTCGACTAGCGGGAGCTACAATGAGCAGTTCTTC.

The chain links TRBV9 to TRBJ2-6, with 11 bases aligning to TRBD1. Unmatched junction bases numbered 6, after V lost 0 bases and J lost 4 bases. The germline gives CDR1 SGDLS, CDR2 YYNGEE. The CDR3 is 18 amino acids. CDR3 loop: CASSVGTGGAGGANVLTF. CDR3 sequence (DNA): TGTGCCAGCAGCGTAGGGACAGGGGGCGCAGGCGGGGCCAACGTCCTGACTTTC. Supplemented by reference TRBV9 and TRBJ2-6, the full variable domain reads DSGVTQTPKHLITATGQRVTLRCSPRSGDLSVYWYQQSLDQGLQFLIQYYNGEERAKGNILERFSAQQFPDLHSELNLSSLELGDSALYFCASSVGTGGAGGANVLTFGAGSRLTVL.

This chain uses TRBV5-1 with TRBJ2-1; D gene uncertain. Trimming cost V 4 bases and J 9 bases, with 11 bases left between them. This CDR3 is built from 12 residues. Germline loops: CDR1 SGHRS, CDR2 YFSETQ. As DNA, the CDR3 is TGCGCCAGCAGCCCCTCGACGGCTGAGCAGTTCTTC. This translates into CASSPSTAEQFF.

The chain uses TRBV6-4 and TRBJ2-1, with D perhaps TRBD2 (6 bases). Germline V gene lookup returns CDR1 MRHNA and CDR2 SNTAGT. Trimming left V 4 bases short and J 10 bases short, with 14 bases between. The CDR3 has 13 amino acids. DNA for the CDR3: TGTGCCAGCAGTGCAGTTAGCGGAGGAGAGCAGTTCTTC. Translating gives CASSAVSGGEQFF.

This sequence joins TRBV2 and TRBJ2-7; 11 bases agree with TRBD2. Germline loops: CDR1 SNHLY, CDR2 FYNNEI. V was clipped by 7 bases and J by 3 bases; unmatched bases: 8. The CDR3 is 15 residues long. Written as DNA, the CDR3 is TGTGCCAGCACAGCGGGACTAGCGGACATCTACGAGCAGTACTTC. Amino acids: CASTAGLADIYEQYF. Combining the CDR3 with reference TRBV2 and TRBJ2-7 gives the whole variable domain EPEVTQTPSHQVTQMGQEVILRCVPISNHLYFYWYRQILGQKVEFLVSFYNNEISEKSEIFDDQFSVERPDGSNFTLKIRSTKLEDSAMYFCASTAGLADIYEQYFGPGTRLTVT.

This sequence joins TRBV29-1 and TRBJ2-5, with D tentatively TRBD2 (6 bases). Trimming pared 8 bases from V and 2 bases from J, leaving 15 bases between. The CDR3 has 13 residues. CDR1 is SQVTM and CDR2 is ANQGSEA in the germline V gene. The CDR3 DNA reads TGCAGCTTTCTCCGGGACTTACAAGAGACCCAGTACTTC. It codes for CSFLRDLQETQYF.

J is TRBJ2-1 and V is TRBV5-4, with D possibly called TRBD1 or TRBD2 (5 bases each). Deletions cut 4 bases from V and 5 bases from J, with 7 bases between. The CDR3 loop spans 12 amino acids. CDR1 is SGHNT, CDR2 YYREEE, per germline (reference sequence). The CDR3 loop reads CASSRDHNEQFF. The CDR3 nucleotides read TGTGCCAGCAGCAGGGACCACAATGAGCAGTTCTTC.

The gene calls are TRBV30 and TRBJ2-7, with 8 positions matching TRBD2. V gave up 7 bases and J gave up 1 base; unmatched junction bases: 21. This CDR3 comprises 18 residues. Germline V gene data show CDR1 as GTSNPN and CDR2 as SVGIG (reference sequence). CDR3 DNA sequence: TGTGCCTTGCAGGGGCGGGAGGCAACTCCCCTTCGGTCCTACGAGCAGTACTTC. It translates to CALQGREATPLRSYEQYF.

The chain uses TRBV7-3 and TRBJ2-2; 12 bases map to TRBD2. After removal of 0 bases from V and 4 bases from J, the junction contained 9 bases not matched to a gene. The CDR3 has 19 amino acids. Looked up from germline, CDR1 is SGHTA and CDR2 is FQGTGA. The DNA of the CDR3 is TGTGCCAGCAGCTTAACGGGGACTAGCGGGCCAAGGGCCACCGGGGAGCTGTTTTTT. This gives the protein CASSLTGTSGPRATGELFF.

V gene TRBV7-2 combines with J gene TRBJ2-7, with unresolved D. Germline V gene lookup returns CDR1 SGHTA and CDR2 FQGNSA. V lost 1 base and J lost 2, with 12 bases in between. The CDR3 covers 15 residues. CDR3 nucleotide sequence: TGTGCCAGCAGCTTAGGGGCAGCGCTGACCTACGAGCAGTACTTC. Translating gives CASSLGAALTYEQYF.

The genes are TRBV5-1 and TRBJ1-2; no definite D call. The V end was cut by 0 bases, the J end by 8 bases, with 11 bases between. The CDR3 covers 13 residues. CDR1 and CDR2 from the germline V gene are SGHRS and YFSETQ. CDR3 amino acids: CASSLAMFRGYTF. Written as DNA, the CDR3 is TGCGCCAGCAGCTTGGCCATGTTCCGCGGCTACACCTTC.

The genes are TRBV7-2 and TRBJ2-5, with TRBD2 matching 9 bases. CDR3 length: 14 residues. Germline V gene sequence: CDR1 SGHTA, CDR2 FQGNSA. V was clipped by 3 bases and J by 5 bases; unmatched bases: 4. The CDR3 region has the DNA TGTGCCAGCAGCTTCGGCGGGAGGGGGGAGACCCAGTACTTC. Its translation is CASSFGGRGETQYF.

The table lists this clone with a count of one. The V gene is TRBV6-5, the J gene TRBJ1-1, with TRBD1 matching 12 bases. From germline, CDR1 is MNHEY and CDR2 SVGAGI. CDR3 length: 14 amino acids. The junction had 5 bases not matched to a gene; V was cut back by 6 bases and J by 6 bases. The CDR3 bases are TGTGCCAGCAGCCTGGGACAGGGGGCGCCTGAAGCTTTCTTT. It codes for CASSLGQGAPEAFF.

This chain links TRBV5-6 with TRBJ2-2; 8 positions match TRBD2. Trimming cost V 2 bases and J 7 bases; bases outside gene matches: 7. The CDR3 is 15 residues long. Germline lookup yields CDR1 SGHDT and CDR2 YYEEEE. The CDR3 protein is CASSFYEREYGELFF. In nucleotides, the CDR3 is TGTGCCAGCAGCTTTTATGAGCGGGAGTACGGGGAGCTGTTTTTT.